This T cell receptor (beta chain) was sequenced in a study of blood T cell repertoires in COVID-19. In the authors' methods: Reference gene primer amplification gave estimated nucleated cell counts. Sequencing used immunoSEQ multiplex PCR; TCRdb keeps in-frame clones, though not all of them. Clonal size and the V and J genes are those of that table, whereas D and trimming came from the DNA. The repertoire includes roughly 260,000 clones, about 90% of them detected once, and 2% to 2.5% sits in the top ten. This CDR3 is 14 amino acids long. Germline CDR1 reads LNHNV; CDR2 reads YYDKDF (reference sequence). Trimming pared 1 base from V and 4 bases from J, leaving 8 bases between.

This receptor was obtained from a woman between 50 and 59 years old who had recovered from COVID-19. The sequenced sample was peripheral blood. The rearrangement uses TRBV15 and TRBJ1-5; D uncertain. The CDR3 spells CATSRGGRNQPQHF. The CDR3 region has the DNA TGTGCCACCAGCAGAGGCGGGAGGAATCAGCCCCAGCATTTT.